The present T cell receptor (beta chain) was sequenced within a study of spatial heterogeneity in lung cancer (dated by TCRdb to between 2018 and 2020). Broadly, across the study: Beta-chain transcripts were consistently detected in greater numbers than alpha-chain transcripts, which likely reflected higher beta-chain transcript abundance. TCR alpha and beta repertoires were quantitatively compared across multiple tumor regions, matched nontumor lung and blood in non-small cell lung cancer. In the raw uncorrected reads, each unique combination of TCR and UMI appeared more than ten times on average. Nonsynonymous mutation counts, determined by whole-exome sequencing of tumor tissue, were related to features of the TCR repertoire. In tumor regions, TCR transcript counts showed a strong correlation with a T cell transcriptional module score from matched bulk RNA-seq. At surgery, hundreds of tumor regions, 61 to 75 matched nontumor lung samples and 45 to 60 PBMC samples were TCR-sequenced for both alpha and beta chains.

Library construction relied on 5' RACE. TCRdb lists the instrument as NextSeq 500. In the TCR library protocol, a unique molecular identifier was attached to each TCR cDNA molecule so that PCR and sequencing errors could be corrected. Concerning the study's data processing: TCR identification, UMI-based error correction and CDR3 extraction were all carried out with Decombinator tools. Expanded TCRs were defined as those above a frequency of 2 per 1,000, corresponding to the top 1% of the tumor frequency distribution. Expanded tumor TCRs statistically deemed absent (corrected P<0.05) from at least one tumor region were classed as regional, and all other expanded tumor TCRs were classed as ubiquitous. Renyi diversity was calculated using the R vegan package after each repertoire was subsampled 100 times to 5,000 TCRs. CDR3 similarity networks were built from amino acid triplet string-kernel similarity, connecting CDR3s with pairwise similarity above 0.82. TCRdb cleaned the public reads at Q25 with fastp, built clones with MiXCR and kept in-frame beta chains. Records with the same CDR3 protein are collapsed into one entry carrying the most frequent genes and DNA. V and J calls and clone size were set by TCRdb, not the authors. Within this sample are 25,000 to 30,000 distinct CDR3 sequences, with just over 7% of them counted one time only. In total, the top ten clones hold approximately 23% of the sample.

Reading the germline V gene gives CDR1 SGDLS and CDR2 YYNGEE. Its CDR3 holds 13 amino acids, cysteine through phenylalanine. Solely the CDR3 DNA is kept, with 39 bases framed from the first base. Deletion took 0 bases off V and 4 bases off J, with a span of 5 bases between the germline ends. Summary of the overall study and its limitations: Counts of ubiquitous and regional expanded TCRs correlated with counts of ubiquitous and regional nonsynonymous mutations, respectively. Estimated TCR-seq coverage of tumor T cells was only about 7.4% for alpha chains and 13% for beta chains. The number of expanded intratumoral alpha and beta TCRs correlated with the tumor nonsynonymous mutation count. Additional single-cell paired TCR alpha and beta sequencing was considered necessary to confirm, at a functional level, the hypothesis that regional TCRs recognize regional mutations.

Read against the paper, the sample's time point label means: sample taken at primary tumor resection. Donors were some 70 patients with early-stage, untreated non-small cell lung cancer from the lung TRACERx cohort. For TCR sequencing, whole RNA was extracted from tumor and nontumor lung tissue, or from cryopreserved PBMC samples, and no cell sorting was done. Only patients with enough RNA available from two or more tumor regions were chosen for TCR sequencing. A lung pathologist reviewed the tumor and adjacent nontumor lung specimens before the specimens were selected. This clonotype was detected many times. Which antigen it targets is not known. No much larger clone exists at a distance of one base, and base qualities are not known.

Here the chain combines TRBV9 and TRBJ2-1, with the D gene call left open. Sequenced here: lung tumor tissue, sampled at surgery. This TCR was sampled from a male donor with early-stage non-small cell lung cancer. The sequence in DNA is TGTGCCAGCAGCGTAGGGCGGTACAATGAGCAGTTCTTC. This yields the protein CASSVGRYNEQFF.